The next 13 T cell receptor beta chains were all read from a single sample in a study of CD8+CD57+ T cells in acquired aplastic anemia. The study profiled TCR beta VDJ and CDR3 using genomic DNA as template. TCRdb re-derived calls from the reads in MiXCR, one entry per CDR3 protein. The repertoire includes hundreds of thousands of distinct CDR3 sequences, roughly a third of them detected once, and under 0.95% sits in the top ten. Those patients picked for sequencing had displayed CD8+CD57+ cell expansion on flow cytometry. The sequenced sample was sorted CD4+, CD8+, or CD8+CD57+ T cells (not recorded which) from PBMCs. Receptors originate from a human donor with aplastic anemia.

The CDR3 region is CASSLIGRGTEAFF. CDR3 DNA sequence: TGTGCCAGCAGCTTAATCGGCCGGGGCACCGAAGCTTTCTTT. This chain connects TRBV7-3 to TRBJ1-1; a weak D match, TRBD1 (5 bases). The CDR3 extends over 14 amino acids. The V and J ends lost 1 base and 8 bases respectively, with 14 bases between them. CDR1 is SGHTA, CDR2 FQGTGA, per germline. The variable domain in full, completed from reference TRBV7-3 and TRBJ1-1, reads GAGVSQTPSNKVTEKGKYVELRCDPISGHTALYWYRQSLGQGPEFLIYFQGTGAADDSGLPNDRFFAVRPEGSVSTLKIQRTERGDSAVYLCASSLIGRGTEAFFGQGTRLTVV.

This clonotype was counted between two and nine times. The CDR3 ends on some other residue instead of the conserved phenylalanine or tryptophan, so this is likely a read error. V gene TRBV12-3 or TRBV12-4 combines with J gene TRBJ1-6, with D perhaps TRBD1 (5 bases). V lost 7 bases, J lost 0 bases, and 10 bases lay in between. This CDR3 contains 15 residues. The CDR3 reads CASTRGASYNSPLHL. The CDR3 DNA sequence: TGTGCCAGCACGCGTGGGGCCTCCTATAATTCACCCCTCCACCTT.

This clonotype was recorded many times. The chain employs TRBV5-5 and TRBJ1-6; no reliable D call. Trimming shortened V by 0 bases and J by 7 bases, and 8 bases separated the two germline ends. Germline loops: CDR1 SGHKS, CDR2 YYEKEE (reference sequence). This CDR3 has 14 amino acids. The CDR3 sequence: CASSLDGENSPLHF. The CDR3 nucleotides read TGTGCCAGCAGCTTGGACGGGGAGAATTCACCCCTCCACTTT.

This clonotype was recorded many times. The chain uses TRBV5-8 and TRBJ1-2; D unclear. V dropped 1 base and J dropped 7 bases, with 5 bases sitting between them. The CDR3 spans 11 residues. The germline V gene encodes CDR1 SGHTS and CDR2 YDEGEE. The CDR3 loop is CASSLRVGYTF. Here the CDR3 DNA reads TGTGCCAGCAGCTTGCGTGTTGGCTACACCTTC.

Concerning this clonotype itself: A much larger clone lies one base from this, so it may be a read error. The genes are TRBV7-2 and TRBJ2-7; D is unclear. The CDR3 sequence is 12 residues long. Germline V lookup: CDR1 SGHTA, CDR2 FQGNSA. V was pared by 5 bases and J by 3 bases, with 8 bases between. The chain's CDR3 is CASSHPDYEQYF. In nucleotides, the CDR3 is TGTGCCAGCAGCCATCCGGACTACGAGCAGTACTTC.

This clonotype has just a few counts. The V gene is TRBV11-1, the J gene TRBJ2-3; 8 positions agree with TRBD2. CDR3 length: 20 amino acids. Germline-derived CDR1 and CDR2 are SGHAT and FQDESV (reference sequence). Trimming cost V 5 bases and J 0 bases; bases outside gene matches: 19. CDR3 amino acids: CASSARGGPYSQTSTDTQYF. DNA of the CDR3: TGTGCCAGCAGCGCCCGGGGGGGGCCTTACTCCCAAACTAGCACAGATACGCAGTATTTT.

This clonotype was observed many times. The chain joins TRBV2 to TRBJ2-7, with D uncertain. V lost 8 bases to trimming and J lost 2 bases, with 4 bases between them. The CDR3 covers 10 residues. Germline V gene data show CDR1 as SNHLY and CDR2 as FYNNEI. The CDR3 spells CASGTYEQYF. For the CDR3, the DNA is TGTGCCAGCGGAACCTACGAGCAGTACTTC.

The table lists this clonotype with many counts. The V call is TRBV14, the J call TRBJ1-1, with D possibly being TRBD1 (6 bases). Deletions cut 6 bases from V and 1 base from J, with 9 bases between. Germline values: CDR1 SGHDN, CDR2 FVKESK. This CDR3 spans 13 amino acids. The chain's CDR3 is CASRGDTNTEAFF. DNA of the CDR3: TGTGCCAGCAGGGGGGACACGAACACTGAAGCTTTCTTT.

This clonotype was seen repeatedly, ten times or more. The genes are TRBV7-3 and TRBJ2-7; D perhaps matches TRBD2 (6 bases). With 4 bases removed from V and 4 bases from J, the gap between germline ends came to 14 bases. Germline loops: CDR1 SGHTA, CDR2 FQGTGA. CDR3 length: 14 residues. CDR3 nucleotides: TGTGCCAGCAGCTCCGGGACTGTACCATACGAGCAGTACTTC. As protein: CASSSGTVPYEQYF. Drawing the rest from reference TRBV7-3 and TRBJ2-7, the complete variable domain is GAGVSQTPSNKVTEKGKYVELRCDPISGHTALYWYRQSLGQGPEFLIYFQGTGAADDSGLPNDRFFAVRPEGSVSTLKIQRTERGDSAVYLCASSSGTVPYEQYFGPGTRLTVT.

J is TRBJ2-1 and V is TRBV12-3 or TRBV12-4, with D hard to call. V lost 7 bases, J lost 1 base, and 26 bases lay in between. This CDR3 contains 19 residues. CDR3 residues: CASTGERPGPSKSYNEQFF. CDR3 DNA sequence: TGTGCCAGCACCGGAGAACGACCGGGCCCCTCAAAGTCCTACAATGAGCAGTTCTTC.

The CDR3 region is CASSLSPQDNQPQHF. The CDR3 DNA reads TGTGCCAGCAGTTTATCGCCCCAGGATAATCAGCCCCAGCATTTT. This sequence joins TRBV27 and TRBJ1-5; unclear D gene. The CDR3 has 15 amino acids. The germline V and J ends were trimmed by 0 bases and 4 bases, with 10 bases remaining between them. Germline V gene sequence: CDR1 MNHEY, CDR2 SMNVEV (reference sequence).

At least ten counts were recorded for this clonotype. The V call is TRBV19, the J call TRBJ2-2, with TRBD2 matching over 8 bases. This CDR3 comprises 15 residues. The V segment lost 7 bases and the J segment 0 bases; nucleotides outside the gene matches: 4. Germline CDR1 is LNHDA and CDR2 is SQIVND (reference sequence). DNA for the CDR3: TGTGCCAGTAAACGGGAGGGCGCGAACACCGGGGAGCTGTTTTTT. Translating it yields CASKREGANTGELFF. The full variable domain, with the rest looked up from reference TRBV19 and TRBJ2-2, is DGGITQSPKYLFRKEGQNVTLSCEQNLNHDAMYWYRQDPGQGLRLIYYSQIVNDFQKGDIAEGYSVSREKKESFPLTVTSAQKNPTAFYLCASKREGANTGELFFGEGSRLTVL.

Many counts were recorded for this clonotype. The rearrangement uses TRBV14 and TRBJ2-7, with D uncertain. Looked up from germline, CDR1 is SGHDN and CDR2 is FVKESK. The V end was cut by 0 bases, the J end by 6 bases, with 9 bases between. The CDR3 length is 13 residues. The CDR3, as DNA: TGTGCCAGCAGCCAAGAGGCCCTACGCGAGCAGTACTTC. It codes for CASSQEALREQYF.